A selection of T cell receptor beta chains follows, all from one sample in a study of high-grade serous ovarian cancer treatment subgroups. The repertoire was sequenced with immunoSEQ multiplex PCR; TCRdb's copy has only in-frame clones and lacks some. The top ten hold 5.5% of the sample, which has approximately 4,400 clones, about 72% seen once. The sequenced sample consisted of tumor tissue. These receptors originate from a human donor with high-grade serous ovarian cancer. Each CDR3 is given with its conserved first and last residue. The D gene is left open where the match is weak. Not every row has a clone size; where given, it reads once, few, many or a size class.

d_call	clone_size	v_call	j_call	cdr3_aa	cdr3_nt
-	few	TRBV2	TRBJ1-5	CASKGEYNQPQHF	TGTGCCAGCAAGGGCGAGTACAATCAGCCCCAGCATTTT
-	-	TRBV5-4	TRBJ2-2	CASSFLRTATGELFF	TGTGCCAGCAGCTTTCTCAGGACAGCCACCGGGGAGCTGTTTTTT
TRBD2	large	TRBV6-6	TRBJ2-7	CASSPGGSSYEQYF	TGTGCCAGCAGTCCCGGGGGGAGCTCCTACGAGCAGTACTTC
-	-	TRBV9	TRBJ2-3	CASSVIPNTDTQYF	TGTGCCAGCAGCGTAATCCCTAACACAGATACGCAGTATTTT
TRBD1	-	TRBV29-1	TRBJ2-7	CSVAETGGWGEQYF	TGCAGCGTTGCCGAGACAGGGGGATGGGGCGAGCAGTACTTC
TRBD1	-	TRBV6-5	TRBJ1-1	CASSYYRGTEAFF	TGTGCCAGCAGCTACTACAGGGGCACTGAAGCTTTCTTT
-	-	TRBV4-2	TRBJ2-6	CASSPLNAGASGANVLTF	TGTGCCAGCAGCCCGTTGAATGCAGGGGCCTCTGGGGCCAACGTCCTGACTTTC
TRBD1	-	TRBV30	TRBJ2-5	CAWSQTGGLETQYF	TGTGCCTGGTCTCAGACAGGGGGCCTAGAGACCCAGTACTTC
-	-	TRBV5-1	TRBJ2-7	CASSLWGGENEQYF	TGCGCCAGCAGCTTGTGGGGTGGGGAGAACGAGCAGTACTTC
-	-	TRBV7-8	TRBJ2-2	CASSFRLPGELFF	TGTGCCAGCAGCTTTCGACTACCCGGGGAGCTGTTTTTT
-	-	TRBV29-1	TRBJ1-4	CSVSSSEKLFF	TGCAGCGTTAGCAGTTCGGAAAAACTGTTTTTT
-	-	TRBV15	TRBJ2-7	CATSRDGVGRYEQYF	TGTGCCACCAGCAGAGATGGGGTAGGGAGGTACGAGCAGTACTTC
-	-	TRBV4-2	TRBJ2-3	CASSQGGGDTQYF	TGTGCCAGCAGCCAAGGAGGGGGGGATACGCAGTATTTT
-	-	TRBV29-1	TRBJ2-1	CSVETPPDNEQFF	TGCAGCGTAGAAACTCCACCGGACAATGAGCAGTTCTTC
TRBD2	-	TRBV7-2	TRBJ2-1	CASSLSGGANEQFF	TGTGCCAGCAGCCTTAGCGGGGGGGCAAATGAGCAGTTCTTC
-	-	TRBV9	TRBJ2-3	CASSDPGAGTDTQYF	TGTGCCAGCAGCGATCCAGGGGCGGGCACAGATACGCAGTATTTT
-	few	TRBV6-1	TRBJ2-2	CASSEQVTGELFF	TGTGCCAGCAGTGAACAGGTCACCGGGGAGCTGTTTTTT
-	-	TRBV7-2	TRBJ2-5	CASSAQETQYF	TGTGCCAGCAGCGCTCAAGAGACCCAGTACTTC
-	-	TRBV9	TRBJ1-2	CASSGERSYGYTF	TGTGCCAGCAGCGGGGAAAGGAGCTATGGCTACACCTTC
TRBD1	-	TRBV4-3	TRBJ1-5	CASSQYRGDRNQPQHF	TGCGCCAGCAGCCAGTACAGGGGGGACCGCAATCAGCCCCAGCATTTT
-	-	TRBV28	TRBJ1-2	CASLGGRAYGYTF	TGTGCCAGCCTCGGGGGTAGGGCCTATGGCTACACCTTC
-	-	TRBV30	TRBJ1-4	CAWSQQSEKLFF	TGTGCCTGGAGTCAACAGAGCGAAAAACTGTTTTTT
TRBD2	-	TRBV6-1	TRBJ2-3	CASRGGLGALDTQYF	TGTGCCAGCAGGGGGGGACTAGGGGCATTGGATACGCAGTATTTT
-	-	TRBV7-3	TRBJ2-1	CASSPTVQVFNEQFF	TGTGCCAGCAGCCCGACAGTCCAGGTCTTCAATGAGCAGTTCTTC
TRBD2	-	TRBV6-5	TRBJ2-7	CASSYRRLAGAHEQYF	TGTGCCAGCAGTTATCGACGACTAGCGGGAGCCCACGAGCAGTACTTC
-	-	TRBV18	TRBJ2-6	CASSPGNGANVLTF	TGTGCCAGCTCACCGGGCAATGGGGCCAACGTCCTGACTTTC
TRBD2	-	TRBV29-1	TRBJ2-5	CSVDPLAGVQETQYF	TGCAGCGTAGACCCACTAGCGGGGGTACAAGAGACCCAGTACTTC
-	-	TRBV5-4	TRBJ1-5	CASSYSDSNQPQHF	TGTGCCAGCAGCTACTCCGATAGCAATCAGCCCCAGCATTTT
-	-	TRBV11-2	TRBJ2-2	CASSLQRTDGELFF	TGTGCCAGCAGCTTACAGAGGACTGACGGGGAGCTGTTTTTT